Shown below are 15 T cell receptor beta chains from a single sample sequenced in a study of beta chain features in type 1 diabetes. Reverse transcription of all isolated RNA meant that expressed TCRB transcripts were sequenced. Some clones are missing from TCRdb's copy, which holds only in-frame ones; the method was immunoSEQ multiplex PCR. This table holds about 290,000 clones, approximately 8.1% found once. What was sequenced was central memory CD4+ T cells from blood. These receptors originate from a woman in her late teens or twenties in good health.

Many counts were recorded for this clone. The chain has TRBV30 and TRBJ2-1; perhaps TRBD1 as D (8 bases). The CDR3 totals 14 residues. The germline CDR1 and CDR2 sequences are GTSNPN and SVGIG (reference sequence). Deletions cut 4 bases from V and 9 bases from J, with 19 bases between. This CDR3 reads CAWKRDRFYIEQFF. As DNA, the CDR3 is TGTGCCTGGAAGCGGGACAGGTTTTATATTGAGCAGTTCTTC. The entire variable domain, with the rest obtained from reference TRBV30 and TRBJ2-1, is as follows: SQTIHQWPATLVQPVGSPLSLECTVEGTSNPNLYWYRQAAGRGLQLLFYSVGIGQISSEVPQNLSASRPQDRQFILSSKKLLLSDSGFYLCAWKRDRFYIEQFFGPGTRLTVL.

This clone was seen ten or more times. The chain recombines TRBV4-3 with TRBJ2-1; 11 nucleotides align to TRBD2. The germline gives CDR1 LGHNA, CDR2 YSLEER. The J segment lost 4 bases and the V segment lost 3 bases, leaving 8 bases of the junction unmatched. This CDR3 region has 17 residues. The CDR3 sequence: CASSHEKTSGMYNEQFF. DNA for the CDR3: TGCGCCAGCAGCCATGAAAAGACTAGCGGGATGTACAATGAGCAGTTCTTC.

The genes are TRBV27 and TRBJ1-4; D is undetermined. The CDR3 spans 17 residues. The V and J ends lost 2 bases and 8 bases respectively, with 21 bases between them. The V gene's germline CDR1 is MNHEY and CDR2 SMNVEV (reference sequence). Written as DNA, the CDR3 is TGTGCCAGCAGTTTAGCCCCCCCGGGCCCCTCGGGGGAAAAACTGTTTTTT. As protein: CASSLAPPGPSGEKLFF. The variable domain in full, completed from reference TRBV27 and TRBJ1-4, reads EAQVTQNPRYLITVTGKKLTVTCSQNMNHEYMSWYRQDPGLGLRQIYYSMNVEVTDKGDVPEGYKVSRKEKRNFPLILESPSPNQTSLYFCASSLAPPGPSGEKLFFGSGTQLSVL.

The count of this clone is one. The chain joins TRBV2 to TRBJ1-4; 7 nucleotides agree with TRBD1. Germline values: CDR1 SNHLY, CDR2 FYNNEI. The CDR3 contains 15 residues. The ends lost 7 bases at V and 0 bases at J; junction bases unmatched: 5. In DNA, the CDR3 is TGTGCCAGCACCACCCAGGGGGCAACTAATGAAAAACTGTTTTTT. This sequence encodes CASTTQGATNEKLFF.

This clone has a handful of counts. The identical CDR3 is also encoded by other nucleotide sequences in the sample. V and J are TRBV18 and TRBJ2-7, with 7 bases identical to TRBD1. CDR1 KGHSH and CDR2 LQKENI come from the germline V gene. After removal of 6 bases from V and 0 bases from J, the junction contained 5 bases not matched to a gene. CDR3 size: 14 residues. The chain's CDR3 is CASSPGQSSYEQYV. The CDR3 nucleotides are TGTGCCAGCTCCCCGGGACAGAGCTCCTACGAGCAGTACGTC.

A few counts support this clone. The V and J genes are TRBV7-8 and TRBJ2-7, with D tentatively TRBD2 (6 bases). The germline V gene encodes CDR1 SGHVS and CDR2 FQNEAQ. This CDR3 has 13 residues. The V and J ends lost 1 base and 7 bases respectively, with 11 bases between them. The CDR3 reads CASSLGAGTEQYF. The CDR3 DNA reads TGTGCCAGCAGCTTAGGCGCGGGGACTGAGCAGTACTTC.

In its sample, this clone was seen many times. V is TRBV7-8 and J is TRBJ1-2; D is uncertain. In germline, CDR1 is SGHVS, CDR2 FQNEAQ. V lost 1 base and J lost 5, with 8 bases in between. The CDR3 spans 13 residues. This CDR3 reads CASSLERRYGYTF. For the CDR3, the DNA is TGTGCCAGCAGCTTAGAAAGACGGTATGGCTACACCTTC. Full variable domain (remainder filled in from reference TRBV7-8 and TRBJ1-2): GAGVSQSPRYKVAKRGQDVALRCDPISGHVSLFWYQQALGQGPEFLTYFQNEAQLDKSGLPSDRFFAERPEGSVSTLKIQRTQQEDSAVYLCASSLERRYGYTFGSGTRLTVV.

This clone was counted only a few times. The chain couples TRBV4-1 to TRBJ2-3; D call uncertain. This CDR3 region has 12 residues. Germline V gene data show CDR1 as MGHRA and CDR2 as YSYEKL. The ends were cut back, 1 base at V and 5 bases at J, with 4 bases in the middle. This CDR3 is CASSQVGDTQYF. Here the CDR3 DNA reads TGCGCCAGCAGCCAAGTAGGAGATACGCAGTATTTT.

In DNA form, the CDR3 reads TGTGCCAGCAGCTTGGGAAAAGCTAACTATGGCTACACCTTC. Protein sequence: CASSLGKANYGYTF. The chain couples TRBV5-6 to TRBJ1-2; D remains ambiguous. The CDR3 totals 14 residues. V lost 0 bases, J lost 0 bases, and 6 bases lay in between. Per germline, CDR1 SGHDT and CDR2 YYEEEE.

The chain couples TRBV7-9 to TRBJ1-1, with TRBD1 matching over 7 bases. The junction had 3 bases not matched to a gene; V was cut back by 3 bases and J by 8 bases. Germline V gene sequence: CDR1 SEHNR, CDR2 FQNEAQ (reference sequence). The CDR3 is made up of 12 amino acids. The CDR3 sequence: CASSFQDREAFF. In nucleotides, the CDR3 is TGTGCCAGCAGCTTCCAGGACAGGGAAGCTTTCTTT.

This clone was found a few times. V usage is TRBV7-2 and J usage is TRBJ1-2; D unclear. Trimming pared 3 bases from V and 2 bases from J, leaving 7 bases between. The CDR3 has 13 amino acids. CDR1 and CDR2 from the germline V gene are SGHTA and FQGNSA. The CDR3 nucleotides read TGTGCCAGCAGCTTCGAGAGAAACTATGGCTACACCTTC. Residues: CASSFERNYGYTF.

This clone was detected ten times or more. Other DNA sequences in this sample translate to the same CDR3. The V call is TRBV11-1, the J call TRBJ2-7; maybe TRBD1 (5 bases). The CDR3 spans 13 residues. With 5 bases removed from V and 3 bases from J, the gap between germline ends came to 11 bases. Germline V gene lookup returns CDR1 SGHAT and CDR2 FQDESV (reference sequence). CDR3 sequence: CASSTRQGYEQYV. As DNA, the CDR3 is TGTGCCAGCAGCACCCGGCAGGGCTACGAGCAGTACGTC.

The chain recombines TRBV7-3 with TRBJ2-3, with 9 nucleotides matching TRBD2. The V segment lost 2 bases and the J segment 5 bases; nucleotides outside the gene matches: 8. Germline lookup yields CDR1 SGHTA and CDR2 FQGTGA. The CDR3 contains 16 residues. The CDR3 coding sequence is TGTGCCAGCAGCTTAGAGTATAGCGGGAGCCTAGATACGCAGTATTTT. Its translation is CASSLEYSGSLDTQYF.

The J gene is TRBJ2-1, the V gene TRBV6-1, with 11 bases aligning to TRBD2. J lost 2 bases, V lost 2 bases, and 5 bases had no gene match. Germline values: CDR1 MNHNS, CDR2 SASEGT. The CDR3 loop spans 17 amino acids. CDR3 in amino acids: CASSETLAGAAYNEQFF. The CDR3 bases are TGTGCCAGCAGTGAAACACTAGCGGGAGCGGCCTACAATGAGCAGTTCTTC.

This clone came up a few times. This chain joins TRBV5-6 and TRBJ2-7; D may be TRBD1 or TRBD2 (5 bases each). Trimming removed 5 bases from V and 4 bases from J, with 16 bases in between. This CDR3 spans 14 amino acids. The V gene's germline CDR1 is SGHDT and CDR2 YYEEEE. CDR3 nucleotide sequence: TGTGCCAGCAGTCGGATGGGGGATTCGTACGAGCAGTACTTC. This codes for CASSRMGDSYEQYF.